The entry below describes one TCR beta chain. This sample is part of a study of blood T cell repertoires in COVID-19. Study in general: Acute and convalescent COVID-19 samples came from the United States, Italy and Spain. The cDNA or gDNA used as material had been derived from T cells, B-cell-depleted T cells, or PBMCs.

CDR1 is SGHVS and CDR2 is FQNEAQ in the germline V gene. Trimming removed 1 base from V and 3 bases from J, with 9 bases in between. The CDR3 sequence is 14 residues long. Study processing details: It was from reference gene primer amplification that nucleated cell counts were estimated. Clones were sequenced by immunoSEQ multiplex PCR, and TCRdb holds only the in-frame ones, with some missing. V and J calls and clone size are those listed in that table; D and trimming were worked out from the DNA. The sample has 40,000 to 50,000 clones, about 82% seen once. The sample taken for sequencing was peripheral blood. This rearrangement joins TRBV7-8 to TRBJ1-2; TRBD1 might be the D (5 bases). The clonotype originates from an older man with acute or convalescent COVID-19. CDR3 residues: CASSLVGGYYGYTF. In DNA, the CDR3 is TGTGCCAGCAGCTTAGTCGGGGGGTACTATGGCTACACCTTC.